This is a list of T cell receptor beta chains from one sample in a study of blood T cell repertoires in COVID-19. This table comes from immunoSEQ multiplex PCR, and its TCRdb copy is limited to in-frame clones, with some not included. The top ten clones hold 20% to 25% of a sample with about 200,000 clones, about 85% of them seen once. Sequenced input: peripheral blood. Every receptor here comes from a man aged 60-69 years with active or convalescent COVID-19. Each CDR3 is given with its conserved first and last residue. The D gene is left open where the match is weak. Part of the rows lack a size; the others show once, few, many or a class for expanded clones.

>TRBV2|-|TRBD1|TRBJ2-2
CASSVMRGPGGELFF
TGTGCCAGCAGTGTGATGAGGGGGCCGGGCGGGGAGCTGTTTTTT
>TRBV27|-|-|TRBJ1-1
CASSQQGSEAFF
TGTGCCAGCAGTCAACAGGGTTCTGAAGCTTTCTTT
>TRBV27|-|-|TRBJ1-1
CASSPDRLNTEAFF
TGTGCCAGCAGTCCCGACAGATTGAACACTGAAGCTTTCTTT
>TRBV7-6|-|-|TRBJ1-1
CASSLQALPTDWGTEAFF
TGTGCCAGCAGCTTACAGGCCCTTCCGACAGACTGGGGCACTGAAGCTTTCTTT
>TRBV19|-|-|TRBJ2-3
CASSWLRGNEYTDTQYF
TGTGCCAGTAGTTGGCTACGGGGTAACGAATACACAGATACGCAGTATTTT
>TRBV2|-|-|TRBJ1-5
CASSGSGRGYSNQPQHF
TGTGCCAGCAGTGGTTCGGGTCGGGGATATAGCAATCAGCCCCAGCATTTT
>TRBV11-2|-|-|TRBJ1-4
CASSSPGKNRATNEKLFF
TGTGCCAGCAGCTCCCCGGGGAAAAACAGGGCAACTAATGAAAAACTGTTTTTT
>TRBV21-1|-|-|TRBJ1-6
CASSKRSREDLSPLHF
TGTGCCAGCAGCAAACGGAGTCGCGAGGATTTGTCACCCCTCCACTTT
>TRBV5-7|-|-|TRBJ1-5
CASTGANNQPQHF
TGTGCCAGCACTGGGGCGAACAATCAGCCCCAGCATTTT
>TRBV6-2/TRBV6-3|-|-|TRBJ1-6
CASSYKPTDRKNNSPLHF
TGTGCCAGCAGTTATAAACCAACCGACAGAAAAAATAATTCACCCCTCCACTTT
>TRBV10-1|-|TRBD1|TRBJ1-5
CASSAGTGRNQPQHF
TGCGCCAGCAGTGCCGGGACAGGGCGGAATCAGCCCCAGCATTTT
>TRBV5-1|-|-|TRBJ1-2
CASSLADTTSNYGYTF
TGCGCCAGCAGCTTGGCTGACACCACCTCTAACTATGGCTACACCTTC
>TRBV7-9|once|TRBD1|TRBJ1-3
CASSLTGSGNTIYF
TGTGCCAGCAGCTTGACAGGGTCTGGAAACACCATATATTTT
>TRBV5-4|-|TRBD1|TRBJ1-1
CASSVRGDSRREAFF
TGTGCCAGCAGCGTTCGCGGGGACAGCAGAAGAGAAGCTTTCTTT
>TRBV15|few|TRBD1|TRBJ1-4
CATSTGTEGAEKLFF
TGTGCCACCAGCACGGGGACAGAGGGGGCGGAAAAACTGTTTTTT
>TRBV6-5|once|TRBD2|TRBJ2-6
CASLAGVSGANVLTF
TGTGCCAGTCTAGCGGGGGTCTCTGGGGCCAACGTCCTGACTTTC
>TRBV24-1|-|TRBD1|TRBJ1-2
CATSDSGQGGYTF
TGTGCCACCAGTGATTCTGGACAGGGCGGCTACACCTTC
>TRBV19|-|TRBD1|TRBJ1-2
CASSIPGQGLNGYTF
TGTGCCAGTAGTATCCCGGGACAGGGTCTCAATGGCTACACCTTC
>TRBV15|-|-|TRBJ2-1
CATSRPSTNSYNEQFF
TGCGCCACCAGCAGACCTTCGACAAACTCCTACAATGAGCAGTTCTTC
>TRBV29-1|-|TRBD1|TRBJ2-7
CSASRDRELYEQYF
TGCAGCGCATCCCGGGACAGGGAACTCTACGAGCAGTACTTC
>TRBV25-1|once|TRBD1|TRBJ2-7
CASSELQGNRNEQYF
TGTGCCAGCAGTGAATTACAGGGGAACCGGAACGAGCAGTACTTC
>TRBV21-1|-|-|TRBJ2-3
CASSLSPGTSGLIGAQYF
TGTGCCAGCAGCTTAAGCCCGGGGACTAGCGGGTTAATCGGGGCGCAGTATTTT
>TRBV19|-|-|TRBJ1-1
CASSRIDRNTEAFF
TGTGCCAGTAGTCGAATAGACAGAAACACTGAAGCTTTCTTT